These 24 T cell receptor beta chains originate from one sample sequenced in a study of cytomegalovirus exposure and HLA in healthy donors. Primers for the PCR totalled 60 Vbeta and 13 Jbeta. Clones were read by immunoSEQ multiplex PCR, and TCRdb kept only the in-frame ones, dropping some. Here the sample spans fewer than 75,000 clones, 60% to 75% being singletons. Sample: PBMCs. The receptors were gathered from a man aged 65-85 years in good health and CMV-seronegative.

CDR3 sequence reads: CASSLYGINEQYF. In nucleotides, the CDR3 is TGTGCCAGCAGCTTATACGGGATAAACGAGCAGTACTTC. This chain connects TRBV7-2 to TRBJ2-7; D may be TRBD2 (5 bases). CDR1 is SGHTA and CDR2 is FQGNSA in the germline V gene. The CDR3 is 13 amino acids. V was clipped by 2 bases and J by 5 bases, with 10 bases between them.

The rearrangement uses TRBV6-5 and TRBJ2-7, with 8 bases matching TRBD2. Germline trimming cut 0 bases from V and 0 bases from J; bases unmatched to any gene: 4. Germline V gene sequence: CDR1 MNHEY, CDR2 SVGAGI. The CDR3 spans 16 residues. The CDR3 bases are TGTGCCAGCAGTTACTCTTCTGGGACTAGCTCCTACGAGCAGTACTTC. This translates into CASSYSSGTSSYEQYF.

The chain carries TRBV5-1 and TRBJ1-3; TRBD1 matches 8 bases. V lost 4 bases to trimming and J lost 2 bases; unmatched junction nucleotides: 2. This CDR3 is built from 14 residues. CDR1 SGHRS and CDR2 YFSETQ come from the germline V gene. The CDR3 here is CASSPGQAGNTIYF. The CDR3 DNA reads TGCGCCAGCAGCCCGGGACAGGCTGGAAACACCATATATTTT. The whole variable domain, filled in from reference TRBV5-1 and TRBJ1-3, reads KAGVTQTPRYLIKTRGQQVTLSCSPISGHRSVSWYQQTPGQGLQFLFEYFSETQRNKGNFPGRFSGRQFSNSRSEMNVSTLELGDSALYLCASSPGQAGNTIYFGEGSWLTVV.

V usage is TRBV9 and J usage is TRBJ2-7, with 7 bases fitting TRBD2. V lost 0 bases, J lost 5 bases, and 5 bases stayed unmatched. CDR3 length: 14 residues. Germline-derived CDR1 and CDR2 are SGDLS and YYNGEE. DNA for the CDR3: TGTGCCAGCAGCGTAGATGTGGGAGGGGACGAGCAGTACTTC. Its protein product is CASSVDVGGDEQYF. Full variable domain (missing parts from reference TRBV9 and TRBJ2-7): DSGVTQTPKHLITATGQRVTLRCSPRSGDLSVYWYQQSLDQGLQFLIQYYNGEERAKGNILERFSAQQFPDLHSELNLSSLELGDSALYFCASSVDVGGDEQYFGPGTRLTVT.

V usage is TRBV10-2 and J usage is TRBJ2-7, with 10 positions matching TRBD2. V was clipped by 4 bases and J by 7 bases; unmatched bases: 4. Looked up from germline, CDR1 is WSHSY and CDR2 is SAAADI. The CDR3 consists of 13 residues. CDR3 protein: CASSVAGGTEQYF. As DNA, the CDR3 is TGCGCCAGCAGTGTAGCGGGAGGTACGGAGCAGTACTTC.

Only one count was recorded for this clone. The chain recombines TRBV4-3 with TRBJ2-3; D is uncertain. V lost 0 bases and J lost 4, with 17 bases in between. Germline CDR1 and CDR2: LGHNA and YSLEER. The CDR3 has 17 residues. The chain's CDR3 is CASSQDATHKLADTQYF. For the CDR3, the DNA is TGCGCCAGCAGCCAAGACGCCACTCATAAACTCGCAGATACGCAGTATTTT.

The J gene is TRBJ1-3, the V gene TRBV6-1; 7 positions match TRBD1. Per germline, CDR1 MNHNS and CDR2 SASEGT. The CDR3 spans 13 residues. J lost 5 bases, V lost 8 bases, and 6 bases had no gene match. CDR3 DNA sequence: TGTGCCAGCGGCGGACAGGAACGAAACACCATATATTTT. Protein sequence: CASGGQERNTIYF.

This clone appeared a single time. This chain links TRBV11-3 with TRBJ2-3; 9 positions agree with TRBD2. V was clipped by 5 bases and J by 4 bases; unmatched bases: 4. In germline, CDR1 is SGHNT, CDR2 YENEEA. CDR3 size: 14 residues. In DNA form, the CDR3 reads TGTGCCAGCAGCAAAAGCGGGAGGCCAGATACGCAGTATTTT. Protein sequence: CASSKSGRPDTQYF.

The chain carries TRBV6-4 and TRBJ2-1, with 11 bases that match TRBD2. V trimming: 3 bases; J trimming: 6 bases; junction bases outside the gene matches: 4. This CDR3 region has 15 residues. Germline CDR1 MRHNA, CDR2 SNTAGT. The CDR3 DNA sequence: TGTGCCAGCAGTGAGGTAGCGGGGGGGATCAATGAGCAGTTCTTC. It translates to CASSEVAGGINEQFF.

CDR3 coding DNA: TGCGCCAGCAGACCCGGGACTAGCGGGGGGGGACAAGAGACCCAGTACTTC. It translates to CASRPGTSGGGQETQYF. The V gene is TRBV5-1, the J gene TRBJ2-5; 16 positions agree with TRBD2. Germline CDR1 is SGHRS and CDR2 is YFSETQ. The CDR3 has 17 amino acids. V lost 5 bases, J lost 2 bases, and 6 bases stayed unmatched.

V usage is TRBV10-3 and J usage is TRBJ2-7; D is possibly TRBD2 (5 bases). This CDR3 region has 14 residues. The V end lost 3 bases, the J end lost 2 bases, and 11 bases lay between the germline ends. Germline assignment: CDR1 ENHRY and CDR2 SYGVKD. For the CDR3, the DNA is TGTGCCATCAGTGAAAGCGGCAGTACCTACGAGCAGTACTTC. Protein: CAISESGSTYEQYF.

This chain joins TRBV5-1 and TRBJ1-1, with D perhaps TRBD1 (5 bases). V was trimmed by 7 bases and J by 0 bases, leaving 19 bases between them. The CDR3 sequence is 16 residues long. Germline lookup yields CDR1 SGHRS and CDR2 YFSETQ. In DNA form, the CDR3 reads TGCGCCAGCTCTGCTGGGCAGGGTTCCATGAACACTGAAGCTTTCTTT. This sequence encodes CASSAGQGSMNTEAFF. The full variable domain, in which reference TRBV5-1 and TRBJ1-1 provide the parts outside the CDR3, is KAGVTQTPRYLIKTRGQQVTLSCSPISGHRSVSWYQQTPGQGLQFLFEYFSETQRNKGNFPGRFSGRQFSNSRSEMNVSTLELGDSALYLCASSAGQGSMNTEAFFGQGTRLTVV.

V usage is TRBV7-9 and J usage is TRBJ1-2; no firm D call. The germline V gene encodes CDR1 SEHNR and CDR2 FQNEAQ (reference sequence). Trimming pared 10 bases from V and 5 bases from J, leaving 17 bases between. CDR3 length: 13 residues. Here the CDR3 DNA reads TGTGCCACCCTGTCGGGCGGGAGATATGGCTACACCTTC. It translates to CATLSGGRYGYTF.

This chain joins TRBV7-9 and TRBJ2-4; D might be TRBD1 (5 bases). The CDR3 covers 14 residues. The V end lost 5 bases, the J end lost 7 bases, and 15 bases lay between the germline ends. Germline V gene lookup returns CDR1 SEHNR and CDR2 FQNEAQ (reference sequence). This CDR3 reads CASSRSGAENIQYF. As DNA, the CDR3 is TGTGCCAGCAGCCGGAGTGGGGCCGAGAACATTCAGTACTTC.

The chain has TRBV6-4 and TRBJ1-5; possible D gene TRBD1, 5 bases. CDR1 is MRHNA, CDR2 SNTAGT, per germline. CDR3 size: 13 residues. Trimming took off 5 bases at V and 6 bases at J, with 11 bases between the two ends. The chain's CDR3 is CASSPQGGQPQHF. The CDR3 bases are TGTGCCAGCAGTCCTCAGGGCGGTCAGCCCCAGCATTTT.

The V call is TRBV6-6, the J call TRBJ2-7; 9 bases are a match to TRBD1. Germline V CDR1 and CDR2: MNHNY, SVGAGI (reference sequence). V lost 5 bases, J lost 1 base, and 6 bases stayed unmatched. The CDR3 spans 15 residues. CDR3 DNA: TGTGCCAGCAGTCTTCCCGGGACAGGGTCCTACGAGCAGTACTTC. Encoded protein: CASSLPGTGSYEQYF.

The genes are TRBV5-1 and TRBJ1-4; D is possibly TRBD1 (6 bases). V shed 3 bases and J shed 5 bases, with 14 bases lying between them. The CDR3 is 15 amino acids. CDR1 is SGHRS and CDR2 is YFSETQ in the germline V gene. CDR3 amino acids: CASSSLGTSNEKLFF. DNA for the CDR3: TGCGCCAGCAGCTCACTCGGGACAAGCAATGAAAAACTGTTTTTT.

This chain connects TRBV30 to TRBJ1-1, with TRBD1 as a possible D gene (6 bases). The V and J ends lost 0 bases and 7 bases respectively, with 12 bases between them. The germline V gene has CDR1 GTSNPN and CDR2 SVGIG (reference sequence). The CDR3 has 13 residues. CDR3 residues: CAWSVPPTGEAFF. The CDR3, as DNA: TGTGCCTGGAGTGTACCCCCGACAGGTGAAGCTTTCTTT.

This clone was observed a few times. The chain carries TRBV11-3 and TRBJ1-2, with 7 bases lining up with TRBD1. Germline CDR1 reads SGHNT; CDR2 reads YENEEA. The CDR3 runs to 13 residues. With V trimmed by 3 bases and J by 6 bases, 4 bases remained unmatched. CDR3 coding DNA: TGTGCCAGCAGCTTCCGACAGGGCGATGGCTACACCTTC. Its translation: CASSFRQGDGYTF.

The chain has TRBV19 and TRBJ2-2; weak D call: TRBD2 (8 bases). V gave up 4 bases and J gave up 3 bases, with 18 bases separating them. The CDR3 is 17 amino acids. The germline CDR1 and CDR2 sequences are LNHDA and SQIVND (reference sequence). The CDR3 sequence is CASSTSGGGADTGELFF. The CDR3 nucleotides are TGTGCCAGTAGTACGTCGGGAGGGGGCGCAGACACCGGGGAGCTGTTTTTT.

V gene TRBV7-2 combines with J gene TRBJ2-7, with D possibly matching TRBD2 (5 bases). This CDR3 has 13 amino acids. V was pared by 7 bases and J by 6 bases, with 16 bases between. In germline, CDR1 is SGHTA, CDR2 FQGNSA. CDR3 region: CASKEARGFEQYF. In nucleotides, the CDR3 is TGTGCCAGCAAGGAGGCCCGCGGGTTCGAGCAGTACTTC.

The rearrangement links TRBV6-5 to TRBJ1-2, with a weak D call TRBD1 (5 bases). CDR1 and CDR2 from the germline V gene are MNHEY and SVGAGI. The ends were cut back, 2 bases at V and 0 bases at J, with 10 bases in the middle. This CDR3 comprises 15 residues. This CDR3 reads CASSYTGAANYGYTF. The CDR3 DNA is TGTGCCAGCAGTTACACTGGGGCTGCTAACTATGGCTACACCTTC.

V gene TRBV6-6 combines with J gene TRBJ2-5; the D gene is possibly TRBD2 (6 bases). Germline-derived CDR1 and CDR2 are MNHNY and SVGAGI (reference sequence). The CDR3 length is 15 residues. Trimming pared 6 bases from V and 2 bases from J, leaving 16 bases between. The CDR3 DNA sequence: TGTGCCAGCAGACCATTTAGCGGAGGTCAAGAGACCCAGTACTTC. The encoded protein is CASRPFSGGQETQYF.

The V gene is TRBV2, the J gene TRBJ2-1, with D tentatively TRBD2 (6 bases). Deletions cut 6 bases from V and 5 bases from J, with 17 bases between. The germline V gene has CDR1 SNHLY and CDR2 FYNNEI. The CDR3 extends over 15 amino acids. The CDR3 DNA reads TGTGCCAGCAGAACGACCCCCGGGGGAAACAATGAGCAGTTCTTC. Its translation: CASRTTPGGNNEQFF.